A selection of T cell receptor beta chains follows, all from one sample in a study of neoadjuvant anti-PD-1 for oral cavity cancer. The repertoire was sequenced with immunoSEQ multiplex PCR; TCRdb's copy has only in-frame clones and lacks some. The table lists tens of thousands of clones, about 85% of them singletons, with around 3.7% in the top ten. The sample was PBMCs, taken after nivolumab (anti-PD-1) treatment. The receptors come from a person aged 35-80 years with oral cavity squamous cell carcinoma. The CDR3 runs from the conserved cysteine through the conserved F or W. D genes are given only for firm matches. Clone size is not always given. Where it is, it says once, few, many or a class for expanded clones.

v_gene	j_gene	abundance	d_gene	CDR3nt	CDR3aa
TRBV2	TRBJ1-5	NA	TRBD1	TGTGCCAGCAGTACCGGGACAGGCGGGAGTCAGCCCCAGCATTTT	CASSTGTGGSQPQHF
TRBV2	TRBJ2-7	NA	NA	TGTGCCAGCAGAGAACCCCCCTATAGGCAGTACTTC	CASREPPYRQYF
TRBV5-1	TRBJ1-5	few	NA	TGCGCCAGCAGCTTGAATGGGGGGCCCGAGCCCCAGCATTTT	CASSLNGGPEPQHF
TRBV29-1	TRBJ2-7	once	NA	TGCAGCGTTTCATATCCTCCGGGCTACGAGCAGTACTTC	CSVSYPPGYEQYF
TRBV25-1	TRBJ2-7	once	TRBD1	TGTGCCAGCAGTGAAAGGGGGCGCGGCGAGCAGTACTTC	CASSERGRGEQYF
TRBV7-8	TRBJ2-5	NA	TRBD1	TGTGCCAGCAGACCAATTCACCGGGACAGAATGGAGACCCAGTACTTC	CASRPIHRDRMETQYF
TRBV27	TRBJ2-1	NA	TRBD2	TGTGCCAGCAGTCCGGGGACTAGCGGAGGAGGTAATGAGCAGTTCTTC	CASSPGTSGGGNEQFF
TRBV11-2	TRBJ2-3	NA	NA	TGTGCCAGCAGCTGGTCCACAGATACGCAGTATTTT	CASSWSTDTQYF
TRBV6-5	TRBJ1-5	few	TRBD1	TGTGCCAGCAGAGGACAGGGGTTCAATCAGCCCCAGCATTTT	CASRGQGFNQPQHF
TRBV14	TRBJ2-3	NA	NA	TGTGCCAGCAGCCAAGACTGGGGACTAGATACGCAGTATTTT	CASSQDWGLDTQYF
TRBV15	TRBJ2-1	NA	NA	TGTGCCACCAGCAGAGCACGGTTCGGGATTGGCAACAATGAGCAGTTCTTC	CATSRARFGIGNNEQFF
TRBV5-1	TRBJ2-5	NA	TRBD1	TGCGCCAGCAAAAAGACCGGGACAGGGAGGGAAGAGACCCAGTACTTC	CASKKTGTGREETQYF
TRBV19	TRBJ1-5	once	NA	TGTGCCAGTAACCTGGGGATTCGGAGCAATCAGCCCCAGCATTTT	CASNLGIRSNQPQHF
TRBV6-5	TRBJ2-1	NA	TRBD2	TGTGCCAGCAGTTACTCGAAACTAGCGGGACTCAATGAGCAGTTCTTC	CASSYSKLAGLNEQFF
TRBV7-2	TRBJ1-1	NA	NA	TGTGCCAGCAGCCCCGGCCATGGGGCGTCGAACACTGAAGCTTTCTTT	CASSPGHGASNTEAFF
TRBV5-1	TRBJ2-7	once	TRBD2	TGCGCCAGCAGCTTGCGGCCGGGACTAACCTCCTACGAGCAGTACTTC	CASSLRPGLTSYEQYF
TRBV5-6	TRBJ2-5	NA	NA	TGTGCCAGCAGCTTGGGGGGATCGGAGACCCAGTACTTC	CASSLGGSETQYF
TRBV6-6	TRBJ1-2	NA	NA	TGTGCCAGCAGTTACCCCCGACAGGCTACTAACTATGGCTACACCTTC	CASSYPRQATNYGYTF
TRBV11-3	TRBJ2-2	NA	NA	TGTGCCAGCAGCTCTGACCAGAACACCGGGGAGCTGTTTTTT	CASSSDQNTGELFF
TRBV5-4	TRBJ1-4	NA	NA	TGTGCCAGCAGCTTAGATCCGGGCCAAGGTAATGAAAAACTGTTTTTT	CASSLDPGQGNEKLFF